This TCR beta chain was found in a study of blood T cell repertoires in COVID-19. For the study at large: Samples came from the United States, Italy and Spain, spanning acute and convalescent COVID-19. In each case, the material was cDNA or gDNA derived from T cells, B-cell-depleted T cells, or PBMCs.

CDR1 LNHNV and CDR2 YYDKDF come from the germline V gene (reference sequence). Germline trimming cut 1 base from V and 6 bases from J; bases unmatched to any gene: 10. This CDR3 has 17 amino acids. Authors' analysis steps: The authors estimated nucleated cell counts from reference gene primer amplification. Measured with immunoSEQ multiplex PCR; TCRdb has only the in-frame clones, and not every one. V, J and clone size are those of that table, while D and trimming were read from the DNA. The repertoire has 200,000 to 250,000 clones, about 90% of them found once; the top ten carry around 2.9%. The chain links TRBV15 to TRBJ2-2, with 8 bases matching TRBD2. The sequence came from a woman in her sixties with acute or convalescent COVID-19. The sequenced material came from peripheral blood. The CDR3 loop is CATSRGELAGRSGELFF. DNA of the CDR3: TGTGCCACCAGCAGAGGAGAGCTAGCGGGCCGTTCCGGGGAGCTGTTTTTT.